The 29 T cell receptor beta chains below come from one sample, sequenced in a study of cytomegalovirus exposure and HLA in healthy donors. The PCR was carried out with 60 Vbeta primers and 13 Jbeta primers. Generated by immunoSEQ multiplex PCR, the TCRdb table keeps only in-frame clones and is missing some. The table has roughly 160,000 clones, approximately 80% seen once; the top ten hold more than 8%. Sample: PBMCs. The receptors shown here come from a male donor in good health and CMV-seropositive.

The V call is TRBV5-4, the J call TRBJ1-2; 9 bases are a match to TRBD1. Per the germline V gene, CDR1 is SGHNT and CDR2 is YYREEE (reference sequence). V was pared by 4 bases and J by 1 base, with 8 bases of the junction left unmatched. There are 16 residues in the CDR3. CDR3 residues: CASSEGGTGNNYGYTF. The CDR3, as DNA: TGTGCCAGCAGCGAGGGCGGGACAGGGAATAACTATGGCTACACCTTC.

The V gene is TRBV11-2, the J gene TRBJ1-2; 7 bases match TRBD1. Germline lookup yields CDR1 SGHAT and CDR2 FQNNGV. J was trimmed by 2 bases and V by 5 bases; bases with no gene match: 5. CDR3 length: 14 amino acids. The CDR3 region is CASSQSTGNYGYTF. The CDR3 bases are TGTGCCAGCAGCCAATCGACAGGGAACTATGGCTACACCTTC.

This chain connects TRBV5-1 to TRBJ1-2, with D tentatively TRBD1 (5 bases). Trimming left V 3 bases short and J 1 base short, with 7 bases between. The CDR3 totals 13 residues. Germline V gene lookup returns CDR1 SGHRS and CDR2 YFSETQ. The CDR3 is CASSSTVNYGYTF. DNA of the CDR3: TGCGCCAGCAGCTCGACAGTTAACTATGGCTACACCTTC.

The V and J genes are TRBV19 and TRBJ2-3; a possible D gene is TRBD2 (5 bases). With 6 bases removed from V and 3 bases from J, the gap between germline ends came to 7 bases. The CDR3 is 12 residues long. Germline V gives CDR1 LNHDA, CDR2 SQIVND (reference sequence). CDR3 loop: CASRRETDTQYF. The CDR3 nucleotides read TGTGCCAGTAGGAGGGAAACAGATACGCAGTATTTT.

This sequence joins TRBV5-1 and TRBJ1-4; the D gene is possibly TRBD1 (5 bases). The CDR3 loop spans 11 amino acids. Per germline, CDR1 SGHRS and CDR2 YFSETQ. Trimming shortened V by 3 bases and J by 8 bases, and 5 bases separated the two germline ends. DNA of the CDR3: TGCGCCAGCAGCTCAGGGGAAAAACTGTTTTTT. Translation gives CASSSGEKLFF.

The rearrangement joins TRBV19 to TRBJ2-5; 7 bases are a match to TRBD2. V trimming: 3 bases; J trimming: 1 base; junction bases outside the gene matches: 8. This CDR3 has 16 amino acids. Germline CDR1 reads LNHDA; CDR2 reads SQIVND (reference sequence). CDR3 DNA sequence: TGTGCCAGTAGTATCCTTTCCCCTAGCGGCCAAGAGACCCAGTACTTC. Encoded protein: CASSILSPSGQETQYF.

This chain's CDR3 is CASSPPPGGQETQYF. For the CDR3, the DNA is TGTGCCAGCAGCCCCCCTCCGGGGGGACAAGAGACCCAGTACTTC. The chain combines TRBV5-5 with TRBJ2-5; 7 bases are shared with TRBD2. V dropped 4 bases and J dropped 2; count of bases not matched to a gene: 8. The germline CDR1 and CDR2 sequences are SGHKS and YYEKEE (reference sequence). The CDR3 is made up of 15 amino acids.

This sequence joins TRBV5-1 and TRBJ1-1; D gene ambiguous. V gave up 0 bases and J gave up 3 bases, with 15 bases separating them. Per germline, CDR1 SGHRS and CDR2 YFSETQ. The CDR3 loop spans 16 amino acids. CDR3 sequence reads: CASSLDFGEGDTEAFF. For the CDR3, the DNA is TGCGCCAGCAGCTTGGATTTCGGGGAGGGAGACACTGAAGCTTTCTTT.

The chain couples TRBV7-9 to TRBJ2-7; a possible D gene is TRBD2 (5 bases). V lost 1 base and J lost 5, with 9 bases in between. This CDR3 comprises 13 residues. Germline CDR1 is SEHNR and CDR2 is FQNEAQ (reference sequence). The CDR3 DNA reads TGTGCCAGCAGCTTAGTAGCGACTCACGAGCAGTACTTC. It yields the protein CASSLVATHEQYF.

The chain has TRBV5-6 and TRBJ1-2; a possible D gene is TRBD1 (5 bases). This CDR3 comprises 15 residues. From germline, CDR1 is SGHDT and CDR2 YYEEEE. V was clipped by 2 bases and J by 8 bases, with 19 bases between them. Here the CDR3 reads CASSFLQVHTEGYTF. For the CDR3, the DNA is TGTGCCAGCAGCTTCCTACAGGTCCACACAGAGGGCTACACCTTC.

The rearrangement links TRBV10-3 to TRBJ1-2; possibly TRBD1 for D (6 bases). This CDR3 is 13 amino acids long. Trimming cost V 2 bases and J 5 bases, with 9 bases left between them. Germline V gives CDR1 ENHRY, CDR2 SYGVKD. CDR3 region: CAISETGRYGYTF. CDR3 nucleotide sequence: TGTGCCATCAGTGAGACAGGGCGATATGGCTACACCTTC.

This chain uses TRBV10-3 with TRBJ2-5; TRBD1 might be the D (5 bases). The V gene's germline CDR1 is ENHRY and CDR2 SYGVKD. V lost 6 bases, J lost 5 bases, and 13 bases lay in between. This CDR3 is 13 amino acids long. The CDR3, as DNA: TGTGCCATCAGCCCCAGGGATTCGGAGACCCAGTACTTC. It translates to CAISPRDSETQYF.

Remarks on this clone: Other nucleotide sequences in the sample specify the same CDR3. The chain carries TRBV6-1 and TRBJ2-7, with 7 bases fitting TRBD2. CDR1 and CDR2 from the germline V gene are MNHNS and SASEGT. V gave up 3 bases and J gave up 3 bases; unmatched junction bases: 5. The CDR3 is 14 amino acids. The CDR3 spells CASSEGGSGYEQYF. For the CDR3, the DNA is TGTGCCAGCAGTGAGGGGGGGAGCGGCTACGAGCAGTACTTC.

DNA for the CDR3: TGTGCCAGTAGTGGCAGCCAAGAGACCCAGTACTTC. As protein: CASSGSQETQYF. The V call is TRBV19, the J call TRBJ2-5; D gene ambiguous. Deletions cut 5 bases from V and 1 base from J, with 5 bases between. This CDR3 comprises 12 residues. Germline CDR1 reads LNHDA; CDR2 reads SQIVND (reference sequence).

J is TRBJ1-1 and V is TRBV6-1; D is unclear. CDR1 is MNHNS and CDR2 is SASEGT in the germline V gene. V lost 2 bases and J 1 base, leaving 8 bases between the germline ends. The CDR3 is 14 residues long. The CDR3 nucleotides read TGTGCCAGCAGTGAATGGCGGCAGAACACTGAAGCTTTCTTT. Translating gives CASSEWRQNTEAFF.

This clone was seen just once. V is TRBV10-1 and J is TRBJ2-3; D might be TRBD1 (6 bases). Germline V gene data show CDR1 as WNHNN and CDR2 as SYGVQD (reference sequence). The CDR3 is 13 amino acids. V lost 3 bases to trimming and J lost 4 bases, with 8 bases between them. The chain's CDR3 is CASSDKGADTQYF. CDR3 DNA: TGCGCCAGCAGTGATAAGGGGGCAGATACGCAGTATTTT.

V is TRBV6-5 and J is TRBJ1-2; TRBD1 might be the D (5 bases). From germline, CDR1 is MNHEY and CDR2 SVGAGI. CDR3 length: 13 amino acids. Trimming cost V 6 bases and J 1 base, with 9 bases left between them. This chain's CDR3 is CASSQGLNYGYTF. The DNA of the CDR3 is TGTGCCAGCAGCCAGGGACTTAACTATGGCTACACCTTC.

The CDR3 reads CASSRLLTGFTEAFF. CDR3 sequence (DNA): TGTGCCAGCAGCCGCCTTCTGACAGGGTTCACTGAAGCTTTCTTT. This sequence joins TRBV28 and TRBJ1-1; 7 bases match TRBD1. Germline CDR1 reads MDHEN; CDR2 reads SYDVKM. V shed 6 bases, J shed 4 bases, and the junction held 11 bases outside the gene matches. The CDR3 extends over 15 amino acids.

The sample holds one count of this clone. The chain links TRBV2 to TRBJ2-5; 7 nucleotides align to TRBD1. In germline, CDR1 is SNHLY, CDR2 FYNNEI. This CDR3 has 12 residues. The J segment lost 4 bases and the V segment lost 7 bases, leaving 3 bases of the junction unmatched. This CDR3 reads CASTRDRETQYF. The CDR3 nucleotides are TGTGCCAGCACCCGGGACAGAGAGACCCAGTACTTC.

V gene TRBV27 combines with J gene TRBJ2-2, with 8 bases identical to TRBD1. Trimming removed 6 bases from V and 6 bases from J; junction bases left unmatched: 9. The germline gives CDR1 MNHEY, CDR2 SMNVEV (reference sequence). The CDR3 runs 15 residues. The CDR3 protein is CASRITGGWSGELFF. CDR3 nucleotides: TGTGCCAGCAGAATTACAGGGGGTTGGTCCGGGGAGCTGTTTTTT.

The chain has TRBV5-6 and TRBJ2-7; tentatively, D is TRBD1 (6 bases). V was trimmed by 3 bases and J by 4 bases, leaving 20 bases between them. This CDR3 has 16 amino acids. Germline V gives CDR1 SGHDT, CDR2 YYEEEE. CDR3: CASSSPKPGQTYEQYF. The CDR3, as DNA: TGTGCCAGCAGCTCGCCGAAGCCCGGACAGACTTACGAGCAGTACTTC. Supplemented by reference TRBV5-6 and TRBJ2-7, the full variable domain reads DAGVTQSPTHLIKTRGQQVTLRCSPKSGHDTVSWYQQALGQGPQFIFQYYEEEERQRGNFPDRFSGHQFPNYSSELNVNALLLGDSALYLCASSSPKPGQTYEQYFGPGTRLTVT.

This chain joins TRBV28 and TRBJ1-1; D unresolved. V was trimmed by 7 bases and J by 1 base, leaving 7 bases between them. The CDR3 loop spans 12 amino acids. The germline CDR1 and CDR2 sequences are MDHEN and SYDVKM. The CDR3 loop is CASTQKNTEAFF. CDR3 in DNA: TGTGCCAGCACCCAGAAGAACACTGAAGCTTTCTTT.

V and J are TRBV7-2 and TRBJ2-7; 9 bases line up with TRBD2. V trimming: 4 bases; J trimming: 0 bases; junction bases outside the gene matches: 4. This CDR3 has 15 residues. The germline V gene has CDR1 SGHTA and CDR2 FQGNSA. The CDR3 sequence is CASSSSGAVSYEQYF. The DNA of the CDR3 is TGTGCCAGCAGCTCTAGCGGGGCTGTCTCCTACGAGCAGTACTTC.

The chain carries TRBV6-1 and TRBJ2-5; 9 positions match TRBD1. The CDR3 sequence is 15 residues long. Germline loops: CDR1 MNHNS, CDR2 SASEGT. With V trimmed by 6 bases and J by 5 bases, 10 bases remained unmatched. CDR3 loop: CASRGDRAYRETQYF. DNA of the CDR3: TGTGCCAGCAGGGGGGACAGGGCGTACAGGGAGACCCAGTACTTC.

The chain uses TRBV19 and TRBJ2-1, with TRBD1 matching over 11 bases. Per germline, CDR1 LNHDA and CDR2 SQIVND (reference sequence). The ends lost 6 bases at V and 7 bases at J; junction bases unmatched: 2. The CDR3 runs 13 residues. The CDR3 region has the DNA TGTGCCAGTAGGGGACAGGGGGTTAATGAGCAGTTCTTC. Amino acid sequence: CASRGQGVNEQFF.

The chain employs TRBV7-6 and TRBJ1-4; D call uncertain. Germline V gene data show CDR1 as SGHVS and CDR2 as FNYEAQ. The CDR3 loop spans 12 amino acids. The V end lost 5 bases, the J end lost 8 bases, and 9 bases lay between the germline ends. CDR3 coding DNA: TGTGCCAGCAGCCACTTGGGCGAAAAACTGTTTTTT. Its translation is CASSHLGEKLFF.

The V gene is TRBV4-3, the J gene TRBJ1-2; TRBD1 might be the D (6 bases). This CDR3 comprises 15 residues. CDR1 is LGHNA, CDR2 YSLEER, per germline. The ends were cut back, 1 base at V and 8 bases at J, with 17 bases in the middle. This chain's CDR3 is CASSQVGGRGGGYTF. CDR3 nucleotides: TGCGCCAGCAGCCAAGTGGGGGGCAGGGGAGGGGGCTACACCTTC.

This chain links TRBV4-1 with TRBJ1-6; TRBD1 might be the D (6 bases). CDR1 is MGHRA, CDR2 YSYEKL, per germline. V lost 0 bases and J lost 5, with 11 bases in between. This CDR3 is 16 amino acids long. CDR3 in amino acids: CASSQDSGQNNSPLHF. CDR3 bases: TGCGCCAGCAGCCAAGATTCGGGACAAAATAATTCACCCCTCCACTTT.

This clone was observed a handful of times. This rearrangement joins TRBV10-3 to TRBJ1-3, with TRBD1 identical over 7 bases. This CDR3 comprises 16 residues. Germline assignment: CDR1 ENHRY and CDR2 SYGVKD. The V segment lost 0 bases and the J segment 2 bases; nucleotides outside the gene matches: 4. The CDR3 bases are TGTGCCATCAGTGAGTCGACAGGGTCAACTGGAAACACCATATATTTT. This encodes CAISESTGSTGNTIYF.